This T cell receptor beta chain was sequenced for a study of OX40 agonist ivuxolimab in advanced cancers. Study background: Prior anti-PD-1, anti-PD-L1 or anti-CTLA-4 therapy was allowed; 40% had some.

Libraries were prepared by immunoSEQ multiplex PCR; TCRdb keeps only in-frame clonotypes and omits some of them. This sample yields around 28,000 clones, of which around 84% are seen a single time; about a fifth belongs to the top ten. The CDR3 is 16 amino acids. CDR1 is SGHKS, CDR2 YYEKEE, per germline (reference sequence). V dropped 3 bases and J dropped 3; count of bases not matched to a gene: 7. This specimen consisted of CD4+ or CD8+ T cells sorted from blood, obtained in a trial of the OX40 agonist ivuxolimab. This chain uses TRBV5-5 with TRBJ2-3; 10 nucleotides match TRBD1. The receptor's source is an adult with an advanced solid tumor such as melanoma, head and neck, liver or kidney cancer. The CDR3: CASSWGDRGGTDTQYF. Here the CDR3 DNA reads TGTGCCAGCAGCTGGGGGGACAGGGGAGGGACAGATACGCAGTATTTT.